The 4 T cell receptor beta chains in this list originate from one sample, sequenced in a study of T-cell memory formation after mild COVID-19. Using its own MiXCR run on the 5' RACE reads, TCRdb lists one record per CDR3 protein. The sample shows 140,000 to 150,000 distinct CDR3 sequences, around 5.8% of them seen only once. Sample: PBMCs or a T cell subset sorted from them (not recorded which). Receptors were obtained from an adult woman who had mild COVID-19 (a few samples of this study predate the infection). Cell type and time point are not known.

This chain joins TRBV6-6 and TRBJ2-3, with TRBD1 identical over 9 bases. J lost 5 bases, V lost 0 bases, and 6 bases had no gene match. Germline CDR1 MNHNY, CDR2 SVGAGI (reference sequence). The length of the CDR3 is 16 residues. Written as DNA, the CDR3 is TGTGCCAGCAGTTACTCATTAACAGGGGGCGGAGATACGCAGTATTTT. Translation gives CASSYSLTGGGDTQYF.

This clonotype was seen a few times. The CDR3 carries no conserved terminal phenylalanine or tryptophan, so it likely arises from a read error. The limits of the CDR3 on the DNA are not certain, so only TCRdb's listed CDR3 is given. The chain uses TRBV20-1 and TRBJ2-7; the D call in the table, TRBD1, was not verified against the DNA. Per germline, CDR1 DFQATT and CDR2 SNEGSKA (reference sequence). The CDR3 extends over 14 residues, inclusive of both ends. The CDR3 loop reads CSARDRAGSFLSPS.

This clonotype was counted at least ten times. The CDR3 spells CASSSQGYTEAFF. In DNA, the CDR3 is TGTGCCAGCAGCTCGCAGGGGTACACTGAAGCTTTCTTT. The chain is built from TRBV7-2 and TRBJ1-1; possibly TRBD1 for D (6 bases). V lost 4 bases and J 3 bases, leaving 9 bases between the germline ends. Germline V gene data show CDR1 as SGHTA and CDR2 as FQGNSA. The CDR3 contains 13 residues.

The chain joins TRBV7-2 to TRBJ1-5; D unclear. Trimming shortened V by 3 bases and J by 0 bases, and 9 bases separated the two germline ends. Germline V gene sequence: CDR1 SGHTA, CDR2 FQGNSA. CDR3 length equals 15 residues. The CDR3 spells CASSFNRLSNQPQHF. CDR3 sequence (DNA): TGTGCCAGCAGCTTCAACAGACTTAGCAATCAGCCCCAGCATTTT.